These 15 T cell receptor beta chains originate from one sample sequenced in a study of cytomegalovirus exposure and HLA in healthy donors listed by TCRdb under 2017. Libraries were prepared through the immunoSEQ multiplex PCR assay. For the multiplex PCR, a mixture combining 60 forward primers for TCR Vbeta segments and 13 reverse primers for TCR Jbeta segments was used. Here the immuneACCESS table is served through TCRdb, limited to in-frame sequences with V and J called. Missing clones are a known gap in these copies; in checked studies unresolved V genes cover under half, and the rest lacks a known reason. The sample table contains about 130,000 clones; only one count was recorded for over 75% of them. Over 4.5% of the sample is taken by the ten largest. Sequenced sample: PBMCs. The receptors derive from a woman aged 35 to 49 in good health and CMV-seropositive.

The gene calls are TRBV5-1 and TRBJ1-2, with 7 bases aligning to TRBD1. The CDR3 is 13 amino acids. Germline assignment: CDR1 SGHRS and CDR2 YFSETQ. Unmatched junction bases numbered 5, after V lost 3 bases and J lost 6 bases. CDR3 nucleotides: TGCGCCAGCAGCTGGGGGACAGTAGATGGCTACACCTTC. Translated, it gives CASSWGTVDGYTF.

The chain links TRBV10-3 to TRBJ2-3; TRBD2 agrees at 12 bases. Trimming at V came to 6 bases and at J to 5 bases, leaving 6 bases not matched to a gene. Per germline, CDR1 ENHRY and CDR2 SYGVKD. The CDR3 runs 15 residues. The CDR3 DNA sequence: TGTGCCATCAGCACGACTAGCGGGAGAAAAGATACGCAGTATTTT. Translated: CAISTTSGRKDTQYF.

The chain uses TRBV21-1 and TRBJ2-1; the table names TRBD1, a call not compared with the DNA. TRBV21-1 is a recognized pseudogene. This CDR3 spans 14 amino acids. The CDR3 nucleotides are TGTGCCAGCAGCATCGGGACAGCCAACAATGAGCAGTTCTTC. Its translation is CASSIGTANNEQFF.

A single count supports this clone. V is TRBV6-6 and J is TRBJ2-5, with 9 bases aligning to TRBD1. The assigned J gene may be wrong: the sequence end matches TRBJ2-7 better. The CDR3 loop spans 15 amino acids. Per germline, CDR1 MNHNY and CDR2 SVGAGI (reference sequence). CDR3 sequence (DNA): TGTGCCAGCACCAAATGGGGACAGGGATCATACGAGCAGTACTTC. Its translation: CASTKWGQGSYEQYF.

V usage is TRBV27 and J usage is TRBJ2-7; TRBD2 matches 8 bases. CDR1 MNHEY and CDR2 SMNVEV come from the germline V gene (reference sequence). This CDR3 has 14 amino acids. The V gene end was trimmed by 6 bases and the J gene end by 5 bases; junction bases not matched to a gene: 9. The CDR3, as DNA: TGTGCCAGCAGCAGAGCGGGAGTAACCAACGAGCAGTACTTC. It yields the protein CASSRAGVTNEQYF.

This clone has more than one count but fewer than ten. The DNA of the CDR3 is TGTGCCAGCAGCCCCGGTGGCGGGAGCACAGATACGCAGTATTTT. Encoded protein: CASSPGGGSTDTQYF. This chain joins TRBV7-6 and TRBJ2-3; possible D gene TRBD2, 5 bases. Germline-derived CDR1 and CDR2 are SGHVS and FNYEAQ. V lost 5 bases and J 0 bases, leaving 12 bases between the germline ends. The CDR3 extends over 15 amino acids.

The chain uses TRBV27 and TRBJ2-2, with 7 bases lining up with TRBD1. The CDR3 has 16 amino acids. CDR1 and CDR2 from the germline V gene are MNHEY and SMNVEV (reference sequence). The V and J ends lost 4 bases and 6 bases, in that order; junction bases with no gene match: 11. The CDR3 sequence is CASSSQRPRGPGELFF. The DNA for the CDR3 is TGTGCCAGCAGTTCCCAACGGCCTAGGGGGCCCGGGGAGCTGTTTTTT.

The chain has TRBV5-5 and TRBJ1-2; 9 bases fit TRBD1. J gave up 8 bases and V 4 bases, and 6 bases lay outside the gene matches. Germline assignment: CDR1 SGHKS and CDR2 YYEKEE (reference sequence). This CDR3 contains 13 residues. CDR3 DNA: TGTGCCAGCAGCCCCTGGACAGGGGCGGGCTACACCTTC. Protein sequence: CASSPWTGAGYTF.

The gene calls are TRBV13 and TRBJ2-5; a weak D match, TRBD2 (6 bases). The DNA end is a closer match to TRBJ2-7, so the J assignment may be wrong. CDR1 and CDR2 (germline): PRHDT, FYEKMQ (reference sequence). The length of the CDR3 is 15 residues. The CDR3 sequence: CASSSLAFSSYEQYF. CDR3 bases: TGTGCCAGCAGCTCGCTAGCGTTCAGCTCCTACGAGCAGTACTTC.

J is TRBJ2-1 and V is TRBV9, with TRBD2 matching 8 bases. J was trimmed by 3 bases and V by 4 bases; bases with no gene match: 3. Germline CDR1 and CDR2: SGDLS and YYNGEE. There are 14 residues in the CDR3. CDR3 in amino acids: CASSPGTSYNEQFF. The CDR3 DNA reads TGTGCCAGCAGCCCAGGGACTAGCTACAATGAGCAGTTCTTC. The complete variable domain, with remaining parts taken from reference TRBV9 and TRBJ2-1, reads DSGVTQTPKHLITATGQRVTLRCSPRSGDLSVYWYQQSLDQGLQFLIQYYNGEERAKGNILERFSAQQFPDLHSELNLSSLELGDSALYFCASSPGTSYNEQFFGPGTRLTVL.

The chain combines TRBV6-6 with TRBJ1-5; 12 bases fit TRBD1. The CDR3 has 16 amino acids. V lost 0 bases and J lost 3; bases outside the gene matches: 0. Germline-derived CDR1 and CDR2 are MNHNY and SVGAGI (reference sequence). CDR3 region: CASSYSGQGANQPQHF. In nucleotides, the CDR3 is TGTGCCAGCAGTTACTCGGGACAGGGGGCCAATCAGCCCCAGCATTTT.

This clone came up a few times. The rearrangement links TRBV4-1 to TRBJ1-4, with 7 positions matching TRBD1. V lost 0 bases and J lost 3; bases outside the gene matches: 4. Per germline, CDR1 MGHRA and CDR2 YSYEKL. The CDR3 contains 16 residues. The CDR3 sequence: CASSQDRQGSNEKLFF. CDR3 sequence (DNA): TGCGCCAGCAGCCAAGATAGACAGGGATCTAATGAAAAACTGTTTTTT.

This clone was counted between two and nine times. V gene TRBV6-4 combines with J gene TRBJ2-7; D gene uncertain. The CDR3 extends over 12 amino acids. Trimming removed 4 bases from V and 0 bases from J, with 4 bases in between. Germline loops: CDR1 MRHNA, CDR2 SNTAGT. The CDR3 is CASSGASYEQYF. The CDR3 DNA sequence: TGTGCCAGCAGTGGGGCCTCCTACGAGCAGTACTTC.

The rearrangement links TRBV29-1 to TRBJ2-3; weak D call: TRBD2 (6 bases). Germline V gene lookup returns CDR1 SQVTM and CDR2 ANQGSEA. The CDR3 covers 13 residues. V dropped 3 bases and J dropped 4 bases, with 11 bases sitting between them. The CDR3 DNA reads TGCAGCGTTGATGTAGGGGAGGCAGATACGCAGTATTTT. It encodes CSVDVGEADTQYF.

The J gene is TRBJ2-1, the V gene TRBV18, with a possible D match to TRBD2 (5 bases). Germline V gives CDR1 KGHSH, CDR2 LQKENI. The CDR3 contains 13 residues. V was pared by 1 base and J by 8 bases, with 9 bases between. The CDR3 DNA reads as TGTGCCAGCTCACCACAAACGGAGGATGAGCAGTTCTTC. Translated, it gives CASSPQTEDEQFF.